These 5 T cell receptor beta chains came from one sample sequenced in a study of monozygotic twins with cystic fibrosis. Only in-frame clones appear in the TCRdb table, and some are missing; sequencing was by immunoSEQ multiplex PCR. The sample consists of fewer than 30,000 clones, 90% of them appearing once. Sequenced material: blood. The source of these receptors is a girl aged 2 to 10 with cystic fibrosis.

CDR3 nucleotide sequence: TGTGCCAGCAGTGAAGAGGGTGAGATGAGCCAGTACTTC. Residues: CASSEEGEMSQYF. The V and J genes are TRBV2 and TRBJ2-5; D gene unclear. The V and J ends lost 1 base and 10 bases respectively, with 13 bases between them. CDR1 is SNHLY and CDR2 is FYNNEI in the germline V gene. There are 13 residues in the CDR3.

This sequence joins TRBV4-3 and TRBJ2-7; 9 bases align to TRBD1. V was clipped by 3 bases and J by 1 base; unmatched bases: 1. This CDR3 has 14 residues. Germline V lookup: CDR1 LGHNA, CDR2 YSLEER. This chain's CDR3 is CASSHGTGSYEQYF. DNA for the CDR3: TGCGCCAGCAGCCACGGGACAGGGTCCTACGAGCAGTACTTC.

CDR3 nucleotide sequence: TGTGCCTGGAGGCAGACAGGGTCGAGTGGCTACACCTTC. It translates to CAWRQTGSSGYTF. The chain couples TRBV30 to TRBJ1-2, with 7 positions matching TRBD1. The CDR3 runs 13 residues. V trimming: 3 bases; J trimming: 7 bases; junction bases outside the gene matches: 8. CDR1 is GTSNPN, CDR2 SVGIG, per germline (reference sequence).

This clone was recorded only once. The rearrangement joins TRBV10-1 to TRBJ2-2; D remains unclear. Germline-derived CDR1 and CDR2 are WNHNN and SYGVQD (reference sequence). This CDR3 comprises 14 residues. V shed 7 bases and J shed 1 base, with 10 bases lying between them. The CDR3 sequence is CASNPPGNTGELFF. The CDR3 coding sequence is TGCGCCAGCAACCCCCCGGGGAACACCGGGGAGCTGTTTTTT.

The V and J genes are TRBV30 and TRBJ2-5, with D perhaps TRBD1 or TRBD2 (5 bases each). This CDR3 is built from 11 residues. Germline assignment: CDR1 GTSNPN and CDR2 SVGIG (reference sequence). V lost 7 bases and J 5 bases, leaving 11 bases between the germline ends. The CDR3: CAFRGEETQYF. DNA for the CDR3: TGTGCCTTCAGAGGGGAGGAGACCCAGTACTTC.